This T cell receptor beta chain originates from a study of T cell responses to AZD1222 COVID-19 vaccine. Whole-study results and caveats: Possibly, clonal diversity was underestimated; donors were largely white British and included more females.

About this clone: Its antigen remains unknown.

Method: immunoSEQ multiplex PCR; TCRdb's copy keeps in-frame clones and lacks some. This table has about 260,000 clones, approximately 95% appearing once. The trim removed 9 bases at V and 2 bases at J, leaving 12 bases unmatched. The CDR3 runs 17 residues. Germline CDR1 is MNHEY and CDR2 is SMNVEV (reference sequence). The TCR originated in an adult in good health. The sequencing used peripheral blood, collected on day 0 of AZD1222 vaccination. The rearrangement links TRBV27 to TRBJ2-7; 14 bases align to TRBD2. The CDR3 region is CARRGLAGGHNAYEQYF. The CDR3 nucleotides read TGTGCCAGGAGAGGACTAGCGGGAGGCCATAACGCCTACGAGCAGTACTTC.